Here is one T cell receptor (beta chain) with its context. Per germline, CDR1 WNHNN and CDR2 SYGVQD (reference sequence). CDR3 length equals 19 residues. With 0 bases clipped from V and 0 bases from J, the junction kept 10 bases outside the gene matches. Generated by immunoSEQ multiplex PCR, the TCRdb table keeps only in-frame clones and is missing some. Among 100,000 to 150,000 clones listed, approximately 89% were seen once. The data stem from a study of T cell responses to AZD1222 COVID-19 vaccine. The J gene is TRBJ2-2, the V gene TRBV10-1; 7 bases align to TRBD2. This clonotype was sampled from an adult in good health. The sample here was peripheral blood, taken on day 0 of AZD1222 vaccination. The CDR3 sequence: CASSESTSARRANTGELFF. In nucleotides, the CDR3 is TGCGCCAGCAGTGAGTCAACTAGCGCTAGACGGGCGAACACCGGGGAGCTGTTTTTT.